This TCR beta chain was observed in a study of metastatic and nonmetastatic thyroid tumors (dated by TCRdb to 2019 to 2021). For context, the study as a whole: For patients with malignant and with benign thyroid disease, the researchers compared repertoires between peripheral blood samples and tumor or nodule tissue samples.

This clone was seen at least ten times. This receptor's antigen is unknown. Per-nucleotide qualities are absent, and no much larger clonotype sits a single base away. Summary of the overall study and its limitations: In both blood and tumor samples, malignant tumors were reported to have significantly higher TCR beta diversity than benign nodules.

No treatment had been received by any patient before thyroid surgery. Patient clinical samples collected from 2012 to 2018 were retrospectively analysed using T-cell receptor beta sequencing. Libraries were prepared through PCR. Sequenced using an Illumina HiSeq 4000. High-throughput sequencing was used to profile the CDR3 region of the TCR beta-chain in every patient. The authors' pipeline ran thus. Drawing on CDR3 differences between clinicopathological groups, the researchers built a classifier meant to tell apart patients with distant-metastatic papillary thyroid cancer. To measure repertoire diversity the researchers used the Shannon index, while the Morisita-Horn index served to gauge how similar the tumor and blood repertoires were. The raw public data were reprocessed by TCRdb itself: fastp quality trimming at Q25, MiXCR clonotype calling, in-frame beta chains only. The V and J calls, along with clone size, are taken from TCRdb and not from the paper's own processing. The sample profile shows 20,000 to 25,000 clones; approximately 30% of them were found once. The ten largest clonotypes hold about 14% of the sample.

Sequencing input: blood. The sequence derives from a female donor with papillary thyroid cancer or a benign thyroid nodule (not recorded which). Some clones in this sample may be carry-over from other donors' samples.

The CDR3 reads as follows: CASNRGRSNEKLFF. The nucleotides are TGTGCCAGCAACCGTGGGAGGTCTAATGAAAAACTGTTTTTT. The chain employs TRBV6-1 and TRBJ1-4; confidence is insufficient to name the D gene. The CDR3 runs 14 residues from the cysteine to the phenylalanine. Only CDR3 DNA is held: 42 bases, read in frame from base 1. The germline V gene sets CDR1 to MNHNS and CDR2 to SASEGT. V is clipped by 7 bases and J by 3 bases, and the sequence between their germline boundaries is 12 bases long.